This is a list of T cell receptor beta chains from one sample in a study of T cell changes during pregnancy in multiple sclerosis. Repertoires were generated with immunoSEQ multiplex PCR, while TCRdb's copy carries only in-frame clones and drops some. The sample yields tens of thousands of clones, 92% seen once. The specimen comprised peripheral blood, sampled in the second trimester of pregnancy. The origin of the receptors is a female donor in good health, enrolled as a control in a pregnancy study. The CDR3 runs from the conserved cysteine through the conserved F or W. A D gene is named only where the DNA matches it firmly. The size entry is marked missing in some rows and otherwise reads once, few, many or a size class.

clone size: once
J gene: TRBJ2-2
V gene: TRBV5-4
D gene: TRBD2
CDR3 DNA: TGTGCCAGCAGCGTTGGGCGGGGGGCCCCCGGGGAGCTGTTTTTT
CDR3 protein: CASSVGRGAPGELFF

clone size: NA
J gene: TRBJ2-3
V gene: TRBV19
D gene: TRBD2
CDR3 DNA: TGTGCCAGTAGTTCCGCGACTAGCGGGATGCCAGATACGCAGTATTTT
CDR3 protein: CASSSATSGMPDTQYF

clone size: NA
J gene: TRBJ1-1
V gene: TRBV19
D gene: NA
CDR3 DNA: TGTGCCAGTAGTGTTGACCAGGGCACTGAAGCTTTCTTT
CDR3 protein: CASSVDQGTEAFF

clone size: NA
J gene: TRBJ2-1
V gene: TRBV19
D gene: NA
CDR3 DNA: TGTGCCAGTAGTGGAGATCCCTACAATGAGCAGTTCTTC
CDR3 protein: CASSGDPYNEQFF

clone size: NA
J gene: TRBJ1-1
V gene: TRBV18
D gene: NA
CDR3 DNA: TGTGCCAGCTCAGAAAGAGGAAAAGCTTTCTTT
CDR3 protein: CASSERGKAFF

clone size: NA
J gene: TRBJ2-3
V gene: TRBV5-1
D gene: NA
CDR3 DNA: TGCGCCAGCAGCCCCCTTCAGCGCCCCATACTCGCAGATACGCAGTATTTT
CDR3 protein: CASSPLQRPILADTQYF

clone size: NA
J gene: TRBJ1-1
V gene: TRBV14
D gene: NA
CDR3 DNA: TGTGCCAGCAGCCAATTCAGGGGCCACACTGAAGCTTTCTTT
CDR3 protein: CASSQFRGHTEAFF

clone size: NA
J gene: TRBJ2-3
V gene: TRBV10-3
D gene: TRBD2
CDR3 DNA: TGTGCCATCAGTGAGTCGAGCCTAGCGGATTACACAGATACGCAGTATTTT
CDR3 protein: CAISESSLADYTDTQYF

clone size: NA
J gene: TRBJ2-1
V gene: TRBV4-1
D gene: TRBD2
CDR3 DNA: TGCGCCAGCAGCCAAGAGCCAAACGGGCTAGCGGGGCCAAGGGAGTTCTTC
CDR3 protein: CASSQEPNGLAGPREFF

clone size: NA
J gene: TRBJ2-1
V gene: TRBV27
D gene: NA
CDR3 DNA: TGTGCCAGCAGTTGGAGCCCCTACAATGAGCAGTTCTTC
CDR3 protein: CASSWSPYNEQFF

clone size: NA
J gene: TRBJ2-3
V gene: TRBV27
D gene: TRBD2
CDR3 DNA: TGTGCCAGCAGTCGCGGGACTAGCGGGAGGCCCCCAGATACGCAGTATTTT
CDR3 protein: CASSRGTSGRPPDTQYF

clone size: NA
J gene: TRBJ1-4
V gene: TRBV6-5
D gene: NA
CDR3 DNA: TGTGCCAGCAGTCCAGGGCTTTCTAATGAAAAACTGTTTTTT
CDR3 protein: CASSPGLSNEKLFF

clone size: NA
J gene: TRBJ1-2
V gene: TRBV5-1
D gene: TRBD1
CDR3 DNA: TGCGCCAGCAGCCAAGTTGACAGGGGAGATGGCTACACCTTC
CDR3 protein: CASSQVDRGDGYTF

clone size: once
J gene: TRBJ2-1
V gene: TRBV7-8
D gene: TRBD2
CDR3 DNA: TGTGCCAGCAGCTTAATCGGGCGGGGGGGCTCCTACAATGAGCAGTTCTTC
CDR3 protein: CASSLIGRGGSYNEQFF

clone size: NA
J gene: TRBJ2-7
V gene: TRBV7-3
D gene: TRBD2
CDR3 DNA: TGTGCCAGCAGCTTAGGGATGGCGGGAGGCTCCTACGAGCAGTACTTC
CDR3 protein: CASSLGMAGGSYEQYF

clone size: NA
J gene: TRBJ1-1
V gene: TRBV10-1
D gene: NA
CDR3 DNA: TGCGCCAGCAGCGACGGGGGGTCGAACACTGAAGCTTTCTTT
CDR3 protein: CASSDGGSNTEAFF

clone size: NA
J gene: TRBJ1-1
V gene: TRBV27
D gene: NA
CDR3 DNA: TGTGCCAGCAGGACCTGGACAGCCATGAACACTGAAGCTTTCTTT
CDR3 protein: CASRTWTAMNTEAFF

clone size: NA
J gene: TRBJ2-1
V gene: TRBV4-1
D gene: TRBD2
CDR3 DNA: TGCGCCAGCAGCCCCCGGATAGCGGGAGGCTTGGGGAATGAGCAGTTCTTC
CDR3 protein: CASSPRIAGGLGNEQFF

clone size: NA
J gene: TRBJ2-7
V gene: TRBV21-1
D gene: NA
CDR3 DNA: TGTGCCAGCAGCCATCGGACAGGGAGCTCCTACGAGCAGTACTTC
CDR3 protein: CASSHRTGSSYEQYF

clone size: NA
J gene: TRBJ2-1
V gene: TRBV5-1
D gene: TRBD2
CDR3 DNA: TGCGCCAGCAGCTTGGCCACTAGCGGGGGGGCCTACAATGAGCAGTTCTTC
CDR3 protein: CASSLATSGGAYNEQFF

clone size: NA
J gene: TRBJ2-7
V gene: TRBV7-9
D gene: TRBD1
CDR3 DNA: TGTGCCACAAGCCATCAGGGGGCCCACGAGCAGTACTTC
CDR3 protein: CATSHQGAHEQYF

clone size: NA
J gene: TRBJ1-5
V gene: TRBV28
D gene: NA
CDR3 DNA: TGTGCCAGCCTGGACACCGATAGCAATCAGCCCCAGCATTTT
CDR3 protein: CASLDTDSNQPQHF

clone size: NA
J gene: TRBJ2-7
V gene: TRBV6-5
D gene: TRBD2
CDR3 DNA: TGTGCCAGCAGCCCCGGGACTAGCAGCGAGCAGTACTTC
CDR3 protein: CASSPGTSSEQYF

clone size: NA
J gene: TRBJ2-1
V gene: TRBV6-1
D gene: TRBD2
CDR3 DNA: TGTGCCAGCAGTGAAACCGGGACTAGCGGGAGGGTAAATGAGCAGTTCTTC
CDR3 protein: CASSETGTSGRVNEQFF

clone size: NA
J gene: TRBJ2-3
V gene: TRBV7-9
D gene: NA
CDR3 DNA: TGTGCCAGCAGCTTAGCGTCTAGCACAGATACGCAGTATTTT
CDR3 protein: CASSLASSTDTQYF

clone size: NA
J gene: TRBJ2-7
V gene: TRBV11-2
D gene: NA
CDR3 DNA: TGTGCCAGCAGCTTAGGGGGAGCTTCCTACGAGCAGTACTTC
CDR3 protein: CASSLGGASYEQYF

clone size: few
J gene: TRBJ2-1
V gene: TRBV5-1
D gene: TRBD1
CDR3 DNA: TGCGCCAGCAAAGAAACAGGGGTCAATGAGCAGTTCTTC
CDR3 protein: CASKETGVNEQFF

clone size: NA
J gene: TRBJ2-3
V gene: TRBV6-6
D gene: NA
CDR3 DNA: TGTGCCAGCAGCCACTCCACAGATACGCAGTATTTT
CDR3 protein: CASSHSTDTQYF

clone size: NA
J gene: TRBJ1-5
V gene: TRBV6-5
D gene: TRBD1
CDR3 DNA: TGTGCCAGCAGTCCCATGACAGGGAATCAGCCCCAGCATTTT
CDR3 protein: CASSPMTGNQPQHF

clone size: once
J gene: TRBJ2-6
V gene: TRBV4-3
D gene: TRBD2
CDR3 DNA: TGCGCCAGCAGCCATTTCGGACTAGCCCGCTCTGGGGCCAACGTCCTGACTTTC
CDR3 protein: CASSHFGLARSGANVLTF

clone size: NA
J gene: TRBJ2-7
V gene: TRBV28
D gene: NA
CDR3 DNA: TGTGCCAGCAGTTCCCCGGGTCCCCCAAACTACGAGCAGTACTTC
CDR3 protein: CASSSPGPPNYEQYF

clone size: few
J gene: TRBJ1-2
V gene: TRBV5-1
D gene: NA
CDR3 DNA: TGCGCCAGCAGCTATCAGGCGGCGGGCTATGGCTACACCTTC
CDR3 protein: CASSYQAAGYGYTF

clone size: NA
J gene: TRBJ1-1
V gene: TRBV5-6
D gene: NA
CDR3 DNA: TGTGCCAGCAGCTTGGTGGATTTTAGTTCACAAGGGGTAGCTTTCTTT
CDR3 protein: CASSLVDFSSQGVAFF

clone size: few
J gene: TRBJ2-1
V gene: TRBV6-1
D gene: NA
CDR3 DNA: TGTGCCAGCAGTCCAGGGGTTGGAGCCGATGAGCAGTTCTTC
CDR3 protein: CASSPGVGADEQFF

clone size: NA
J gene: TRBJ2-5
V gene: TRBV27
D gene: TRBD2
CDR3 DNA: TGTGCCAGCAGGGGACTTGGGACTAGCGGTTTTCAAGAGACCCAGTACTTC
CDR3 protein: CASRGLGTSGFQETQYF

clone size: NA
J gene: TRBJ2-1
V gene: TRBV4-1
D gene: TRBD2
CDR3 DNA: TGCGCCAGCAGCCAAGATATAGCGGGAAACAATGAGCAGTTCTTC
CDR3 protein: CASSQDIAGNNEQFF

clone size: NA
J gene: TRBJ2-1
V gene: TRBV19
D gene: TRBD2
CDR3 DNA: TGTGCCAGTAGTCGGATTAGCGGGATCTATGAGCAGTTCTTC
CDR3 protein: CASSRISGIYEQFF

clone size: NA
J gene: TRBJ1-5
V gene: TRBV5-8
D gene: NA
CDR3 DNA: TGTGCCAGCAGCTTGGCCGAAGGGGAAGGTCAGCCCCAGCATTTT
CDR3 protein: CASSLAEGEGQPQHF

clone size: NA
J gene: TRBJ2-1
V gene: TRBV27
D gene: TRBD2
CDR3 DNA: TGTGCCAGCAGTTTTCGGCGGGGGTACAATGAGCAGTTCTTC
CDR3 protein: CASSFRRGYNEQFF

clone size: NA
J gene: TRBJ1-1
V gene: TRBV18
D gene: NA
CDR3 DNA: TGTGCCAGCTCCCGGACAGAAAACACTGAAGCTTTCTTT
CDR3 protein: CASSRTENTEAFF

clone size: NA
J gene: TRBJ2-3
V gene: TRBV28
D gene: TRBD2
CDR3 DNA: TGTGCCAGCACCATAGCGGGGAGCACAGATACGCAGTATTTT
CDR3 protein: CASTIAGSTDTQYF

clone size: NA
J gene: TRBJ2-2
V gene: TRBV4-1
D gene: NA
CDR3 DNA: TGCGCCAGCAGCCAAGATCTGTCCGGGGAGCTGTTTTTT
CDR3 protein: CASSQDLSGELFF

clone size: NA
J gene: TRBJ2-1
V gene: TRBV2
D gene: TRBD1
CDR3 DNA: TGTGCCAGCAGACCCAGGGGGTCCTACAATGAGCAGTTCTTC
CDR3 protein: CASRPRGSYNEQFF

clone size: NA
J gene: TRBJ1-1
V gene: TRBV5-4
D gene: NA
CDR3 DNA: TGTGCCAGCAGCTTGCCTACGGGGGGCGCCACTGAAGCTTTCTTT
CDR3 protein: CASSLPTGGATEAFF

clone size: medium-sized
J gene: TRBJ2-1
V gene: TRBV6-1
D gene: TRBD2
CDR3 DNA: TGTGCCAGCAGTGAGCTAGCGGGGGCACAAAATGAGCAGTTCTTC
CDR3 protein: CASSELAGAQNEQFF

clone size: NA
J gene: TRBJ1-3
V gene: TRBV2
D gene: NA
CDR3 DNA: TGTGCCAGCAGTGAAGCAGGGGCTGGAAACACCATATATTTT
CDR3 protein: CASSEAGAGNTIYF

clone size: NA
J gene: TRBJ2-1
V gene: TRBV2
D gene: TRBD2
CDR3 DNA: TGTGCCAGCACCGAACAGCGGGGGGGCCTCGGTGAGCAGTTCTTC
CDR3 protein: CASTEQRGGLGEQFF

clone size: NA
J gene: TRBJ2-3
V gene: TRBV4-1
D gene: NA
CDR3 DNA: TGCGCCAGCAGCCAAGATCCCACGGGAGTGGCAGATACGCAGTATTTT
CDR3 protein: CASSQDPTGVADTQYF